The present T cell receptor (beta chain) was sequenced within a study of blood T cells in healthy people across ages. To note about this clonotype: What it binds is not known.

Every donor provided roughly 9.1 milliliters of peripheral blood. Overall study findings and caveats: In older individuals, TCR beta diversity per million T cells was lower, falling roughly linearly with age. It was the long-lived donors that had more naive CD4+ cells and higher diversity than aged donors.

Primed by a sample-barcoded 5' primer and a J-beta primer mix, a second PCR proceeded for about 6 to 12 cycles. Template switching added a 12-random-nucleotide identifier to every cDNA molecule. TCRdb re-called the 5' RACE reads with MiXCR, one entry per CDR3 protein. The sample includes under 2,000,000 distinct CDR3 sequences, around 48% seen only once; the top ten take approximately 2.1%. Material: blood. The clonotype comes from a woman aged 40 to 55 in good health.

The CDR3 nucleotides are TGTGCCAGCAGTAAGGGACAGCCTTCCTACGAGCAGTACTTC. The encoded protein is CASSKGQPSYEQYF. J is TRBJ2-7 and V is TRBV6-5; 7 bases are a match to TRBD1. With 5 bases clipped from V and 1 base from J, the junction kept 5 bases outside the gene matches. CDR1 MNHEY and CDR2 SVGAGI come from the germline V gene. The CDR3 totals 14 residues.